The sample holds many counts of the clone carrying this T cell receptor (beta chain). The CDR3 length is 14 residues. CDR1 is SQVTM, CDR2 ANQGSEA, per germline. Trimming removed 2 bases from V and 2 bases from J, with 11 bases in between. Together with thyroid ultrasound, orbital computed tomography, serum thyroxine and TRAb, clinical symptoms were used for diagnoses. This sample was included in a study of T cells in Graves' hyperthyroidism and ophthalmopathy. Amplified TCR beta CDR3 regions came from RNA transcripts. The primer set for the first-round RT-PCR of the TCR CDR3 was HTBI. TCRdb reprocessed the multiplex PCR reads via MiXCR and lists one record per CDR3 protein. The sample consists of about 350,000 distinct CDR3 sequences, about a sixth of them appearing once.

The genes are TRBV29-1 and TRBJ2-3, with D tentatively TRBD2 (5 bases). This clonotype was sampled from a woman younger than 45 with Graves' hyperthyroidism that later progressed to Graves' ophthalmopathy. Sequenced sample: blood. The CDR3 spells CSVERTGITDTQYF. The CDR3 DNA reads TGCAGCGTTGAACGGACGGGAATCACAGATACGCAGTATTTT.